This T cell receptor (beta chain) appears in the sequencing data of a study of early stage breast cancer tumors. This clone appeared once. Libraries were prepared by immunoSEQ multiplex PCR; TCRdb keeps only in-frame clonotypes and omits some of them. The sample contains about 69,000 clones, around 80% of which appear only once. Germline V CDR1 and CDR2: SEHNR, FQNEAQ (reference sequence). The CDR3 runs to 14 residues. The V end was cut by 0 bases, the J end by 1 base, with 6 bases between. This TCR came from a person aged 40 to 49 with breast cancer. Sequenced material: blood. The chain recombines TRBV7-9 with TRBJ2-5; D is possibly TRBD1 or TRBD2 (5 bases each). The CDR3 region is CASSLAGTQETQYF. The CDR3 nucleotides read TGTGCCAGCAGCTTAGCCGGGACCCAAGAGACCCAGTACTTC.